The present T cell receptor beta chain was sequenced within a study of T cells in tuberculosis. Study-wide background: The T cells targeted glucose monomycolate, a mycobacterial lipid, via CD1B.

Notes on the study in general: Active tuberculosis cases were adults; controls were adolescents.

With regard to this clone: What it recognizes is unknown.

Some clones are missing from TCRdb's copy, which holds only in-frame ones; the method was immunoSEQ multiplex PCR. In the table there are around 30,000 clones, almost 90% of which are singletons. The germline V gene has CDR1 MGHRA and CDR2 YSYEKL. V lost 2 bases, J lost 2 bases, and 9 bases lay in between. CDR3 length: 15 residues. The rearrangement uses TRBV4-1 and TRBJ2-2, with a possible D match to TRBD2 (6 bases). Input material: PBMCs. The clonotype was recovered from a donor between 10 and 35 years old with latent tuberculosis or without tuberculosis infection. CDR3: CASSQFGLNTGELFF. The CDR3 nucleotides read TGCGCCAGCAGCCAATTCGGACTAAACACCGGGGAGCTGTTTTTT.